This T cell receptor (beta chain) was retrieved from a study of T-cell memory formation after mild COVID-19. General study findings and limits: Whether second-wave clones peaking at day 37 were SARS-CoV-2 specific went unconfirmed.

Turning to this clonotype: Its matching antigen is unknown.

TCRdb ran MiXCR on the 5' RACE reads and lists one entry per CDR3 protein. The sample contains more than 450,000 distinct CDR3 sequences, roughly 17% of which appear only once. CDR1 and CDR2 (germline): SGHNT, YENEEA. The CDR3 totals 18 residues. Trimming at V came to 5 bases and at J to 3 bases, leaving 15 bases not matched to a gene. This chain connects TRBV11-3 to TRBJ2-5, with TRBD2 matching 10 bases. The material sequenced was PBMCs or a T cell subset sorted from them (not recorded which). The receptor's source is an adult woman who had mild COVID-19 (a few samples of this study predate the infection). Cell type and time point are not known. CDR3 protein: CASSLEGRTSGRKETQYF. CDR3 nucleotides: TGTGCCAGCAGCCTCGAGGGTAGGACTAGCGGAAGAAAAGAGACCCAGTACTTC.